A selection of T cell receptor beta chains follows, all from one sample in a study of blood T cell repertoires in COVID-19. Sequenced by immunoSEQ multiplex PCR; TCRdb stores in-frame clones only, minus some. The sample includes 150,000 to 170,000 clones, around 83% of them seen just once. Sequencing was performed on peripheral blood. All receptors derive from a woman aged 55-70 years with acute or convalescent COVID-19. Each CDR3 is given with its conserved first and last residue. The order of the fields is J gene, V gene, CDR3 protein.

TRBJ2-2 | TRBV5-1 | CASRPTGDTGELFF
TRBJ2-3 | TRBV9 | CASSATSRLSTDTQYF
TRBJ1-4 | TRBV11-3 | CASSLEARGLTLGEKLFF
TRBJ1-5 | TRBV27 | CASSSYSNQPQHF
TRBJ1-1 | TRBV7-2 | CASSLAWAMNTEAFF
TRBJ1-1 | TRBV9 | CASSLGSNTEAFF
TRBJ2-5 | TRBV19 | CASSGAGEAQETQYF
TRBJ1-3 | TRBV30 | CAWVTGISGNTIYF
TRBJ1-2 | TRBV19 | CASSPESRVGYTF
TRBJ1-4 | TRBV10-2 | CASRQGGGEKLFF
TRBJ2-2 | TRBV29-1 | CSVEDGFTGKTGELFF
TRBJ2-1 | TRBV9 | CASSVVAGAVSYNEQFF
TRBJ1-6 | TRBV11-2 | CAGGVSYNSPLHF
TRBJ2-1 | TRBV5-1 | CASRSIGRDNEQFF
TRBJ2-2 | TRBV20-1 | CSASPSRGFTGELFF
TRBJ2-1 | TRBV5-1 | CASSRQGQDNEQFF
TRBJ2-7 | TRBV5-4 | CASSKVAGGNGEQYF
TRBJ2-7 | TRBV7-2 | CASSLGGTSGRNF
TRBJ1-6 | TRBV14 | CASSQPQGWNSPLHF
TRBJ1-2 | TRBV30 | CARARDRDYGYTF
TRBJ1-6 | TRBV18 | CASSLQGADSPLHF
TRBJ1-2 | TRBV9 | CASSAGVNYGYTF
TRBJ1-5 | TRBV6-2/TRBV6-3 | CASSYSGTQGLPQHF
TRBJ2-1 | TRBV6-6 | CASILAVVEQFF
TRBJ2-3 | TRBV6-4 | CASSESASGYPQYF
TRBJ1-5 | TRBV6-5 | CASSRWGGTGQPQHF
TRBJ1-2 | TRBV19 | CASSGQSYGYTF
TRBJ2-1 | TRBV19 | CASSFPSAGSREQFF
TRBJ1-2 | TRBV1 | CTSSQERESGYTF
TRBJ1-2 | TRBV28 | CATRRGTFQDGYTF
TRBJ2-1 | TRBV5-1 | CASSVGQDEQFF
TRBJ1-6 | TRBV5-5 | CASSLGGQGFSPLHF
TRBJ1-3 | TRBV6-2/TRBV6-3 | CASSYSGSTPNTIYF
TRBJ2-7 | TRBV5-1 | CASSLGQGRGYEQYF
TRBJ1-3 | TRBV19 | CASSIEGSGNTIYF
TRBJ1-2 | TRBV30 | CAWTSAGYGYTF
TRBJ1-2 | TRBV18 | CASSPPQGGYTF
TRBJ1-6 | TRBV5-4 | CASSSQHLSNSPLHF
TRBJ1-2 | TRBV28 | CASRTGSPNYGYTF
TRBJ2-1 | TRBV5-1 | CASSVPGTGTNEQFF
TRBJ1-5 | TRBV7-9 | CASSLSGAGGNQPQHF
TRBJ2-7 | TRBV5-1 | CASSLVRGSGEQYF
TRBJ1-2 | TRBV19 | CASSRDRENYGYTF
TRBJ1-2 | TRBV28 | CASSLGPRGQGGGYTF
TRBJ1-1 | TRBV11-2 | CASSPGDKRNTEAFF
TRBJ1-4 | TRBV19 | CASSIGIGGVGEKLFF
TRBJ1-5 | TRBV6-5 | CASSRTGNQPQHF
TRBJ2-1 | TRBV5-5 | CASSDQTSLQGSEQFF